This section outlines one T cell receptor beta chain sequence together with its context. Its specificity is unknown. These data come from a study of CD8+CD57+ T cells in acquired aplastic anemia. The study's findings and limits: Some 31 CD8+ CDR3 sequences were shared between patients and controls. CD8+ Simpson's diversity did not differ significantly between patients and controls.

The CDR3 covers 16 residues. The J segment lost 3 bases and the V segment lost 0 bases, leaving 7 bases of the junction unmatched. The germline CDR1 and CDR2 sequences are SQVTM and ANQGSEA. CDR3 and TCR beta VDJ profiling relied on a genomic DNA template. TCRdb itself ran the reads through MiXCR, one entry per CDR3 protein. This sample has some 190,000 distinct CDR3 sequences; approximately 45% occur once, and the top ten carry about 2.9%. The V gene is TRBV29-1, the J gene TRBJ2-1; 8 bases agree with TRBD1. The clonotype originates from a human donor in good health. The material sequenced was sorted CD4+, CD8+, or CD8+CD57+ T cells (not recorded which) from PBMCs. The CDR3 here is CSVEEWQGAIYNEQFF. CDR3 DNA: TGCAGCGTTGAAGAATGGCAGGGGGCGATCTACAATGAGCAGTTCTTC.